This T cell receptor beta chain was sequenced during a study of T cell responses to AZD1222 COVID-19 vaccine. The CDR3 loop spans 17 amino acids. Assay used: immunoSEQ multiplex PCR; TCRdb lists only in-frame clones, some missing. Counted here are 55,000 to 65,000 clones, 89% occurring once; the ten biggest clones make up approximately 6.1%. The source was peripheral blood, collected 28 days after the second AZD1222 dose. The J gene is TRBJ2-2, the V gene TRBV21-1. TRBV21-1 is a known pseudogene. This receptor was identified in an adult who received the AZD1222 COVID-19 vaccine. CDR3 residues: CASSKVFGDCNTGELFF. The CDR3 coding sequence is TGTGCCAGCAGCAAAGTGTTTGGGGATTGTAACACCGGGGAGCTGTTTTTT.